This TCR beta chain derives from a study of CD8+CD57+ T cells in acquired aplastic anemia. Study-wide results and caveats: Relative to total CD4+ and CD8+ pools, CD8+CD57+ cells had lower diversity in patients.

The authors sequenced patients whose flow cytometry had shown CD8+CD57+ cell expansion. The ends lost 7 bases at V and 3 bases at J; junction bases unmatched: 10. CDR3 length equals 15 residues. Germline V gene data show CDR1 as SGHAT and CDR2 as FQNNGV. CDR3 and TCR beta VDJ profiling relied on genomic DNA as the template. In TCRdb, the reads were re-called with MiXCR into one record per CDR3 protein. This sample has approximately 21,000 distinct CDR3 sequences, with 30% to 50% found just once. The table lists this clonotype with a few counts. Its antigen is as yet unknown. The chain is built from TRBV11-2 and TRBJ2-7; 9 bases agree with TRBD2. The sample comprised CD8+CD57+ T cells sorted from PBMCs. As to subset: bead-enriched CD8+CD57+ effector memory T cells from SAA patients. The sequence was obtained from a human donor with aplastic anemia. Here the CDR3 DNA reads TGTGCCAGCACAACGACTAGCGGAGAGAACTACGAGCAGTACTTC. It encodes CASTTTSGENYEQYF.